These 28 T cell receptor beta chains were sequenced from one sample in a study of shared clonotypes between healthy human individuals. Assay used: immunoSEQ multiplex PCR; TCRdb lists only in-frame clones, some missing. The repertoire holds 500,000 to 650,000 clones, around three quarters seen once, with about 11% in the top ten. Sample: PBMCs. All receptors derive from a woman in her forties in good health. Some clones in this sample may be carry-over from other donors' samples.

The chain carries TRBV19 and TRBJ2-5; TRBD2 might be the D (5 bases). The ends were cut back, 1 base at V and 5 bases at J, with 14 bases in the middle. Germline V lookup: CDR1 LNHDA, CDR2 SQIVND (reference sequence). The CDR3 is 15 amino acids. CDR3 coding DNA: TGTGCCAGTAGTATAGCCTGGGGATCGGGGGAGACCCAGTACTTC. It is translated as CASSIAWGSGETQYF.

CDR3 protein: CASVQDNEKLFF. In DNA, the CDR3 is TGTGCCAGTGTACAGGATAATGAAAAACTGTTTTTT. The chain employs TRBV2 and TRBJ1-4, with D perhaps matching TRBD1 (5 bases). Per germline, CDR1 SNHLY and CDR2 FYNNEI. The CDR3 loop spans 12 amino acids. The germline V and J ends were trimmed by 9 bases and 4 bases, with 9 bases remaining between them.

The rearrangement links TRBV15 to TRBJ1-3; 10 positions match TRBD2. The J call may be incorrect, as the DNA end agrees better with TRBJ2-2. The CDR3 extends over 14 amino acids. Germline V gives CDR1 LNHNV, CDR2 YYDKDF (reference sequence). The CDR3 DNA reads TGTGCCACCAGCTCCGTAGCGGGAGGCGGGGAGCTGTTTTTT. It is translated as CATSSVAGGGELFF.

CDR3 coding DNA: TGTGCCAGCAGCCTTAGCGGGGAAAACATTCAGTACTTC. Translating gives CASSLSGENIQYF. The rearrangement links TRBV7-2 to TRBJ2-4; TRBD2 aligns across 8 bases. Germline values: CDR1 SGHTA, CDR2 FQGNSA. The ends lost 5 bases at V and 5 bases at J; junction bases unmatched: 2. There are 13 residues in the CDR3.

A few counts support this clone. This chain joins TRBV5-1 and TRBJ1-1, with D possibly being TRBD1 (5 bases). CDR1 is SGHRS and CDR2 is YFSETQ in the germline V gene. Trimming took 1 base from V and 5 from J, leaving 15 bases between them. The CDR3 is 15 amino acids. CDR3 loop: CASSLNQGFGTEAFF. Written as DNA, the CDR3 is TGCGCCAGCAGCTTGAATCAGGGTTTCGGTACTGAAGCTTTCTTT.

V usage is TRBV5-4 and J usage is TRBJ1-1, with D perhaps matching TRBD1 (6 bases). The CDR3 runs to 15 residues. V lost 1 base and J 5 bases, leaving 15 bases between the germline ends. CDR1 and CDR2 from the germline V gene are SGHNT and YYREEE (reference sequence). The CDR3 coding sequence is TGTGCCAGCAGCTTGACTAGGGGGGTGGTGACTGAAGCTTTCTTT. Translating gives CASSLTRGVVTEAFF.

CDR3 coding DNA: TGTGCCTGGAAGAGGTTCTTAACCGGGGAGCTGTTTTTT. Protein: CAWKRFLTGELFF. The J gene is TRBJ2-2, the V gene TRBV30; the D is unclear. This CDR3 comprises 13 residues. Germline assignment: CDR1 GTSNPN and CDR2 SVGIG (reference sequence). Trimming took off 4 bases at V and 5 bases at J, with 11 bases between the two ends.

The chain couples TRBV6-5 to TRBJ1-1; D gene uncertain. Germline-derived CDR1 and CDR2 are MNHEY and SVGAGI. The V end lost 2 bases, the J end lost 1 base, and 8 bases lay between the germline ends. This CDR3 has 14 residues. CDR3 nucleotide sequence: TGTGCCAGCAGTTACAACTTTAGGAACACTGAAGCTTTCTTT. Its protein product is CASSYNFRNTEAFF.

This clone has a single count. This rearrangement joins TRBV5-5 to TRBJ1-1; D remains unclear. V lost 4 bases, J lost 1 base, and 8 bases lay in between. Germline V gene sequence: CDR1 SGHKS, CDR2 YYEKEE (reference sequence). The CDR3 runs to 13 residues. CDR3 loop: CASSVDRNTEAFF. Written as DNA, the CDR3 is TGTGCCAGCAGCGTGGATAGGAACACTGAAGCTTTCTTT. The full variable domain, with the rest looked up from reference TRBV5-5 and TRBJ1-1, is DAGVTQSPTHLIKTRGQQVTLRCSPISGHKSVSWYQQVLGQGPQFIFQYYEKEERGRGNFPDRFSARQFPNYSSELNVNALLLGDSALYLCASSVDRNTEAFFGQGTRLTVV.

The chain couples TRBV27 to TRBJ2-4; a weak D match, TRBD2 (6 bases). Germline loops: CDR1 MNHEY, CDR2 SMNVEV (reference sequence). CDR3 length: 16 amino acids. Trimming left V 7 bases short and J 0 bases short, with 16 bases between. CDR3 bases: TGTGCCAGCAACCCCGGACTACCCGGAGCCAAAAACATTCAGTACTTC. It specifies CASNPGLPGAKNIQYF.

The chain's CDR3 is CASSKGARDTEAFF. The DNA of the CDR3 is TGTGCCAGCTCAAAGGGGGCGCGGGACACTGAAGCTTTCTTT. V usage is TRBV18 and J usage is TRBJ1-1; 7 bases are shared with TRBD1. V shed 5 bases, J shed 3 bases, and the junction held 6 bases outside the gene matches. The CDR3 contains 14 residues. Germline CDR1 KGHSH, CDR2 LQKENI.

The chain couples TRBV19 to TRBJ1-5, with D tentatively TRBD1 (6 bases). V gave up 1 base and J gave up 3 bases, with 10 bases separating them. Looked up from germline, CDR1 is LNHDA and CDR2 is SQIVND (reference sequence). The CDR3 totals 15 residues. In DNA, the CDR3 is TGTGCCAGTAGTATAGCTAGGGGGATCAATCAGCCCCAGCATTTT. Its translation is CASSIARGINQPQHF.

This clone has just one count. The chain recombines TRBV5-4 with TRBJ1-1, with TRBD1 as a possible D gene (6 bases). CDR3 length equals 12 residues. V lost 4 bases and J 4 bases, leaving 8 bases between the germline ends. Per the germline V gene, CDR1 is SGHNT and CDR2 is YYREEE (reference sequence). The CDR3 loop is CASSQGSTEAFF. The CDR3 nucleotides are TGTGCCAGCAGCCAGGGGAGCACTGAAGCTTTCTTT.

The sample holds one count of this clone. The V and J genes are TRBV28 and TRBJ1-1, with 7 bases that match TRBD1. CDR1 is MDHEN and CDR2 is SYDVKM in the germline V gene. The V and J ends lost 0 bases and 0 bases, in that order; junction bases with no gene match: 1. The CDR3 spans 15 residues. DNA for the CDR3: TGTGCCAGCAGTTTATGGACAGGGATGAACACTGAAGCTTTCTTT. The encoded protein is CASSLWTGMNTEAFF.

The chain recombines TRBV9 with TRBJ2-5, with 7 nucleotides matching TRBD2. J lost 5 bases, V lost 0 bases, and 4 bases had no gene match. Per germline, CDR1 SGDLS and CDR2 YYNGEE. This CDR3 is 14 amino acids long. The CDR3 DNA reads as TGTGCCAGCAGCGTAGGGAATAGCGGGGAGACCCAGTACTTC. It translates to CASSVGNSGETQYF.

CDR3 loop: CASSYPRDRANEQFF. The CDR3 nucleotides read TGTGCCAGCAGTTACCCCCGGGACAGGGCGAATGAGCAGTTCTTC. J is TRBJ2-1 and V is TRBV6-5; 9 bases line up with TRBD1. The CDR3 runs to 15 residues. Germline lookup yields CDR1 MNHEY and CDR2 SVGAGI. Trimming removed 2 bases from V and 7 bases from J; junction bases left unmatched: 6.

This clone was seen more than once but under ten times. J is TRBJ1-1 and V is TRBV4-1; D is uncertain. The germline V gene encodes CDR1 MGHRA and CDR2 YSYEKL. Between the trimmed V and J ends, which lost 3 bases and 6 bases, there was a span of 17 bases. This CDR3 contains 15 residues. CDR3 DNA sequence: TGCGCCAGCAGCCATGAAAAAGTGTCGAGCTCTGAAGCTTTCTTT. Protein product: CASSHEKVSSSEAFF.

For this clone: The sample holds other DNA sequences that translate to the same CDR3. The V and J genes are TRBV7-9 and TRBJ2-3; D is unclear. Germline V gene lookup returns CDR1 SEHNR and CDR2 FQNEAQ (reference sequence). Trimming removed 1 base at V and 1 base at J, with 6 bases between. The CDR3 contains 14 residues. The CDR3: CASSLVVGTDTQYF. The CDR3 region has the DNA TGTGCCAGCAGCTTAGTTGTCGGCACAGATACGCAGTATTTT.

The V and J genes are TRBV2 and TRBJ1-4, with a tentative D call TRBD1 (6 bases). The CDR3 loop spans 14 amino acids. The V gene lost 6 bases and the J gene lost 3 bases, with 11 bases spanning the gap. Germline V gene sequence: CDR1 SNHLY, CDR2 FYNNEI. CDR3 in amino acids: CASRPGTSNEKLFF. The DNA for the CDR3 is TGTGCCAGCAGACCCGGGACATCTAATGAAAAACTGTTTTTT.

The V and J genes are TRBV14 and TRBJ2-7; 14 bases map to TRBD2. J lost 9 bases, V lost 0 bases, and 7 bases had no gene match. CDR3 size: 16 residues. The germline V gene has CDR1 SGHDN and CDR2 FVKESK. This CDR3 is CASSQEGGLAGVGQYF. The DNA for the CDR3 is TGTGCCAGCAGCCAAGAAGGGGGACTAGCGGGAGTTGGGCAGTACTTC.

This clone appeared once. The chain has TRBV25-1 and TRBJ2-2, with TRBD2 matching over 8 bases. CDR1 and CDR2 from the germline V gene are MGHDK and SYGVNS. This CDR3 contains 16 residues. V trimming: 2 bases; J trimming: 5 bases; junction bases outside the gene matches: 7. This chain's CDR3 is CASSEPRGGGTGELFF. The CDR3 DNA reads TGTGCCAGCAGTGAACCCCGGGGCGGGGGGACCGGGGAGCTGTTTTTT.

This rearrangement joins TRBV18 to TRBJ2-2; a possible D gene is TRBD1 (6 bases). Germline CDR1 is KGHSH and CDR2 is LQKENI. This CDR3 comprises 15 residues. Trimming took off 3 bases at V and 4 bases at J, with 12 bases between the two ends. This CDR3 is CASSPRQDLTGELFF. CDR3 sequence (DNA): TGTGCCAGCTCACCTCGACAGGACCTCACCGGGGAGCTGTTTTTT.

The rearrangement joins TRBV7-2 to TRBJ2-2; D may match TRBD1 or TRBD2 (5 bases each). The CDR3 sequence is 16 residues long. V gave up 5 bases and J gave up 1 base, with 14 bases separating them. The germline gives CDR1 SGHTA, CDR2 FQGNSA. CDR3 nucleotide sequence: TGTGCCAGCAGCCCCAGAGGGGCGGTGAACACCGGGGAGCTGTTTTTT. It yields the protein CASSPRGAVNTGELFF.

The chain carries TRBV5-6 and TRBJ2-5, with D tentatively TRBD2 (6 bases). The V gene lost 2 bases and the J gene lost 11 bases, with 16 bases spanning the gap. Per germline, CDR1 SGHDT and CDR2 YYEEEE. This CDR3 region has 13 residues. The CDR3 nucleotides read TGTGCCAGCAGCTTCGAGGGATCTCGGGAGCAGTACTTC. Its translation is CASSFEGSREQYF.

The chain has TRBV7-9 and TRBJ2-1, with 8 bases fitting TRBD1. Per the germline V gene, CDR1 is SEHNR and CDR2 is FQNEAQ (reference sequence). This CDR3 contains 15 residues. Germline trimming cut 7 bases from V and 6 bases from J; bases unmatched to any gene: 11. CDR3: CASNRWQGAPNEQFF. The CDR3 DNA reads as TGTGCCAGCAACCGCTGGCAGGGGGCGCCCAATGAGCAGTTCTTC.

The CDR3 nucleotides read TGTGCCAGCAGCTTGGAGAGGACTAGCGGTCCCACAGATACGCAGTATTTT. This codes for CASSLERTSGPTDTQYF. This rearrangement joins TRBV5-4 to TRBJ2-3; 10 bases are shared with TRBD2. The CDR3 covers 17 residues. Trimming cost V 0 bases and J 2 bases; bases outside gene matches: 6. Per the germline V gene, CDR1 is SGHNT and CDR2 is YYREEE (reference sequence).

The CDR3 bases are TGTGCCATCAGTGGTCGACAGGGTGCGCACACTGAAGCTTTCTTT. The encoded protein is CAISGRQGAHTEAFF. This chain connects TRBV10-3 to TRBJ1-1, with 7 nucleotides matching TRBD1. The junction had 8 bases not matched to a gene; V was cut back by 4 bases and J by 3 bases. From germline, CDR1 is ENHRY and CDR2 SYGVKD. The CDR3 runs to 15 residues.

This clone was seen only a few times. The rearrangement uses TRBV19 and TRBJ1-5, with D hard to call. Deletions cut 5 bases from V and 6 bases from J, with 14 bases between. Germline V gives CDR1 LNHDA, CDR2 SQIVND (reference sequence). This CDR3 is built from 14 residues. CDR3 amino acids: CASSQNSAGQPQHF. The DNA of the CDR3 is TGTGCCAGTAGTCAGAACAGTGCGGGTCAGCCCCAGCATTTT.